This T cell receptor beta chain was captured by sequencing in a study of shared clonotypes between healthy human individuals. Looking at the study overall: The donor pool was made up of two women and a few men aged 18 to 49. Regarding the study as a whole: Non-shared clonotypes displayed generation probabilities falling below those of clonotypes present in all four donors. Between four donors, naive CD4 clonotypes were shared at a level of approximately 5%.

The table lists this clone with a few counts. What it binds is not known. Between the trimmed V and J ends, which lost 5 bases and 4 bases, there was a span of 10 bases. Per germline, CDR1 SEHNR and CDR2 FQNEAQ (reference sequence). The CDR3 length is 13 residues. Investigators divided CD4+ cells into CD45RA+ naive and CD45RA-negative memory subsets. Only in-frame clones appear in the TCRdb table, and some are missing; sequencing was by immunoSEQ multiplex PCR. This table has about 1 million clones, about 80% appearing once. The sequenced material came from memory CD4+ T cells sorted from blood. Specified subset: CD45RA-negative fraction. The genes are TRBV7-9 and TRBJ2-3; D may be TRBD2 (5 bases). The source is a man between 18 and 35 years old in good health. The CDR3 protein is CASSRGLSDTQYF. In nucleotides, the CDR3 is TGTGCCAGCAGCCGCGGACTTTCAGATACGCAGTATTTT.